This T cell receptor beta chain came from a study of identical twins. This clonotype has a count of ten or more. TCRdb itself ran the 5' RACE reads through MiXCR, one entry per CDR3 protein. Of 690,000 or so distinct CDR3 sequences listed, approximately 6% are singletons. The sample consisted of naive T cells sorted from blood. The clonotype originates from a man aged 18 to 29 in good health.

The CDR3 DNA reads TGTGCCAGCAGCGTAACAGCGAACACTGAAGCTTTCTTT. Amino acids: CASSVTANTEAFF. The V gene is TRBV12-3 or TRBV12-4, the J gene TRBJ1-1; D not certain. V was clipped by 6 bases and J by 1 base, with 9 bases between them. The CDR3 contains 13 residues.